The present T cell receptor beta chain was sequenced within a study of post-analysis software for immune sequencing data. Study summary: The disease courses spanned relapsing-remitting, secondary progressive and progressive-relapsing forms of multiple sclerosis.

Study-wide results and caveats: Patients carried five TRBV segments more frequently than controls did, and TRBV5-6, TRBV5-1 and TRBV20-1 were among them. Controls' normalized Chao1 diversity significantly exceeded that of multiple sclerosis patients.

About this clonotype: What it binds is not known.

The CDR3 has 15 amino acids. V shed 5 bases, J shed 1 base, and the junction held 8 bases outside the gene matches. The germline V gene encodes CDR1 SGHTA and CDR2 FQGNSA. Unique molecular identifiers tagged the TCR beta cDNA libraries. The source material, roughly 0.9 to 10 million T cells, gave rise to 500,000 or so cDNA molecules. Via MiXCR, TCRdb re-called the PCR reads, giving one row per CDR3 protein. The table includes roughly 800,000 distinct CDR3 sequences, 40% to 55% detected once. This TCR was sampled from a girl aged 10-17 years with multiple sclerosis. The chain carries TRBV7-2 and TRBJ2-7, with 7 bases identical to TRBD1. The specimen sequenced was blood. The CDR3 bases are TGTGCCAGCAGCCAAACCAGGACAGGTTCCTACGAGCAGTACTTC. Translation gives CASSQTRTGSYEQYF.